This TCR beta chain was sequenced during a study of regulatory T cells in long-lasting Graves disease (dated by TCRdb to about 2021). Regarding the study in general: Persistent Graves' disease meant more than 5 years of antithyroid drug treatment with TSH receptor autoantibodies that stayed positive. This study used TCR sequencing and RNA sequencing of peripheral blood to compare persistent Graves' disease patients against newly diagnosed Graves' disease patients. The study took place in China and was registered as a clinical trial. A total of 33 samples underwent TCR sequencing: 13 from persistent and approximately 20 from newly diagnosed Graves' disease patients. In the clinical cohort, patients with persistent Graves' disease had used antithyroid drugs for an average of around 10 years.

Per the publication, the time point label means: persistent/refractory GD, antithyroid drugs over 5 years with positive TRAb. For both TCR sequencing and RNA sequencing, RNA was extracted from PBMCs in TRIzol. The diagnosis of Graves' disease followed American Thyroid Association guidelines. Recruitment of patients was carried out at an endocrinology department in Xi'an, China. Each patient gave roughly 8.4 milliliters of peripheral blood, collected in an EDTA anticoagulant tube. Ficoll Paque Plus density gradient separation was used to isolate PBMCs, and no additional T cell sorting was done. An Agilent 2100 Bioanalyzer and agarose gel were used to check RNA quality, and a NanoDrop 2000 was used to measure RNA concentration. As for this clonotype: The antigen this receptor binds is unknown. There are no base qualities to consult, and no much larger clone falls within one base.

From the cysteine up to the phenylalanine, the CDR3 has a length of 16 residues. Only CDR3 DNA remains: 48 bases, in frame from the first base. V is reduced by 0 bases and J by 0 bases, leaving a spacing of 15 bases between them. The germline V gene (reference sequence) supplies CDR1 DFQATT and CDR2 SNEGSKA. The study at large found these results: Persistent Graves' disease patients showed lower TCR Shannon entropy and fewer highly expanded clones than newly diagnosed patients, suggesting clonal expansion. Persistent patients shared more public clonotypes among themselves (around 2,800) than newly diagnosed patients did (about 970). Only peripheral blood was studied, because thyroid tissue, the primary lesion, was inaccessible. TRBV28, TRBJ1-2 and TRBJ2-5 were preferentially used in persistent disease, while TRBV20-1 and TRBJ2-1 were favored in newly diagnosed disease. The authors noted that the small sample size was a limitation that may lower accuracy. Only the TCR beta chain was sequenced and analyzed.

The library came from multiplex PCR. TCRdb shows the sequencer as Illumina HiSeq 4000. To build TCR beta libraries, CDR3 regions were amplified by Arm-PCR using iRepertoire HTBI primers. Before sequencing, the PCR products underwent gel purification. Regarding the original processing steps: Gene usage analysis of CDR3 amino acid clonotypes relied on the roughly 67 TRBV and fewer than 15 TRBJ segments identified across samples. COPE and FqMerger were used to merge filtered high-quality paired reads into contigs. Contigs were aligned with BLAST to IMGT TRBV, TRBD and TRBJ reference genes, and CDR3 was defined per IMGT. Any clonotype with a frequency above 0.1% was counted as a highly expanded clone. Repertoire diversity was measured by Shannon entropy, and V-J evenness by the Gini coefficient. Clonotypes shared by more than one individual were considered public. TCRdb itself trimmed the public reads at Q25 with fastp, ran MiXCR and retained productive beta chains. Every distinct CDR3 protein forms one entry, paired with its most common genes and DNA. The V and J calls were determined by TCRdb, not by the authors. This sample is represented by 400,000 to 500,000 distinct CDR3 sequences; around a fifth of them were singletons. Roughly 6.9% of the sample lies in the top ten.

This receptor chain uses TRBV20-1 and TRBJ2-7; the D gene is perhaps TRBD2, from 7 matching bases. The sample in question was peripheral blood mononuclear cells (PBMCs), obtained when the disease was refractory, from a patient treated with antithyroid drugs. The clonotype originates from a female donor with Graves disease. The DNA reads TGCAGTGCTAGAGATCTCGCGGGGGCCAGCTCCTACGAGCAGTACTTC. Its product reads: CSARDLAGASSYEQYF.